The 2 T cell receptor beta chains below were found in one sample sequenced in a study of blood T cell repertoires in COVID-19. Libraries were prepared by immunoSEQ multiplex PCR; TCRdb keeps only in-frame clonotypes and omits some of them. The data hold some 230,000 clones, with 75% to 90% observed a single time. Sequenced material: peripheral blood. Receptors originate from a woman older than 75 with COVID-19, enrolled during active disease.

V is TRBV7-9 and J is TRBJ2-6; a possible D gene is TRBD2 (6 bases). The CDR3 extends over 19 amino acids. CDR1 is SEHNR and CDR2 is FQNEAQ in the germline V gene (reference sequence). V was trimmed by 5 bases and J by 4 bases, leaving 24 bases between them. The CDR3 sequence: CASSKGVGGLGSGANVLTF. For the CDR3, the DNA is TGTGCCAGCAGCAAAGGGGTCGGGGGATTGGGTTCCGGGGCCAACGTCCTGACTTTC.

This clone has a handful of counts. Its ends do not fully match the called genes, so a read error is possible. The chain joins TRBV9 to TRBJ1-2; 7 nucleotides align to TRBD1. Germline CDR1 SGDLS, CDR2 YYNGEE. The CDR3 extends over 16 amino acids. The CDR3 DNA reads as TGTGCCAGCACCCCTGGGGGTAAGGGACAGAACTACGGCTACACCTTC. It yields the protein CASTPGGKGQNYGYTF.